The text below deals with one T cell receptor beta chain. The data derive from a study of shared clonotypes between healthy human individuals. Across the whole study: In total, the donors were two women and a few men aged 18 to 49.

Libraries were prepared by immunoSEQ multiplex PCR; TCRdb keeps only in-frame clonotypes and omits some of them. The sample lists around 480,000 clones; 75% to 80% were seen once. The sequencing sample was made of PBMCs. This TCR was recovered from a woman aged 40 to 50 in good health. Some clones in this sample may be carry-over from other donors' samples.

CDR3 bases: TGTGCCAGCTCACCCCAGGGTACTTCTGGCTACACCTTC. The encoded protein is CASSPQGTSGYTF. V gene TRBV18 combines with J gene TRBJ1-2; perhaps TRBD1 as D (5 bases). Trimming shortened V by 3 bases and J by 7 bases, and 12 bases separated the two germline ends. Germline CDR1 reads KGHSH; CDR2 reads LQKENI. CDR3 size: 13 residues.